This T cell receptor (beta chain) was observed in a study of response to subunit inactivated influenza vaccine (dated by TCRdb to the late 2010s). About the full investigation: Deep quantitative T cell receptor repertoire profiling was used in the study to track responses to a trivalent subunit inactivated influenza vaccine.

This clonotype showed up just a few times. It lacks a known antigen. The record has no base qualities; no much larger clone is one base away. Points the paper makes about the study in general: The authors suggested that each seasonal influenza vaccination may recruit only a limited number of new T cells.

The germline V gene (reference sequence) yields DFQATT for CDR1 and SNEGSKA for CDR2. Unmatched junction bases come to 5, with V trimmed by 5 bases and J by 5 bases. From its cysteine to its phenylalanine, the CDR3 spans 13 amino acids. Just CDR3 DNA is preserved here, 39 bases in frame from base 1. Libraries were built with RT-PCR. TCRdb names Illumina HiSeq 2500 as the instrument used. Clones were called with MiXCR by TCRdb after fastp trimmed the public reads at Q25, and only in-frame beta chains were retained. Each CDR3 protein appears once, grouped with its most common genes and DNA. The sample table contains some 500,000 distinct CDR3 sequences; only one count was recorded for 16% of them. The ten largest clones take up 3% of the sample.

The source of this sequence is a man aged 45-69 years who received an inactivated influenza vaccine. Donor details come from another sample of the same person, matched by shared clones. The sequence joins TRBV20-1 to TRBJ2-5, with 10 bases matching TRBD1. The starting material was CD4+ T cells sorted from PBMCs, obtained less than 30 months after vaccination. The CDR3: CSAGTGDRETQYF. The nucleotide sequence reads TGCAGTGCTGGGACAGGGGACCGGGAGACCCAGTACTTC.